This is a list of T cell receptor beta chains from one sample in a study of cytomegalovirus exposure and HLA in healthy donors. Here immunoSEQ multiplex PCR was the method, and the copy in TCRdb shows in-frame clones only, minus some. The table records 150,000 to 200,000 clones, nearly 90% of them present only once. Sequenced input: PBMCs. The receptors shown here come from a woman younger than 35 in good health and CMV-seropositive. Both conserved end residues are part of each CDR3. A D gene is named only where the DNA matches it firmly. Some rows mark clone size as missing; the rest say once, few, many or name a class of expanded clone.

clone_size d_call j_call v_call cdr3_nt cdr3_aa
NA TRBD2 TRBJ2-2 TRBV7-3 TGTGCCAGCAATGGGACTAGCGGTACAAACACCGGGGAGCTGTTTTTT CASNGTSGTNTGELFF
NA NA TRBJ2-6 TRBV28 TGTGCCAGCTTAGGACACTCTGGGGCCAACGTCCTGACTTTC CASLGHSGANVLTF
NA TRBD2 TRBJ2-1 TRBV4-1 TGCGCCAGCAGCCAAGAAGGAGGCTCCGGGACTAGCGGACCATACAATGAGCAGTTCTTC CASSQEGGSGTSGPYNEQFF
once NA TRBJ2-3 TRBV12-5 TGTGCTAGTGGTTCCGGGACTCGCCCGGGTACGCAGTATTTT CASGSGTRPGTQYF
NA TRBD1 TRBJ2-7 TRBV7-8 TGTGCCAGCAGCCTAGGGACAGAATCCTACGAGCAGTACTTC CASSLGTESYEQYF
once TRBD2 TRBJ2-7 TRBV19 TGTGCCAGTAGTATAGGGCTAGCGGGAGCCCTCCCCTACGAGCAGTACTTC CASSIGLAGALPYEQYF
few TRBD1 TRBJ2-7 TRBV6-1 TGTGCCAGCAGTGAAAGGGGGAACAGGGGGCCGTCCTACGAGCAGTACTTC CASSERGNRGPSYEQYF
NA TRBD1 TRBJ2-1 TRBV9 TGTGCCAGCAGCCCCCGGGACAGGGCTGACAATGAGCAGTTCTTC CASSPRDRADNEQFF
once NA TRBJ2-3 TRBV2 TGTGCCAGCAGTGAAGGACAGGTGGGGGATACGCAGTATTTT CASSEGQVGDTQYF
NA NA TRBJ2-1 TRBV5-4 TGTGCCAGCAGTACAGGGCCCAATGAGCAGTTCTTC CASSTGPNEQFF
NA TRBD1 TRBJ1-1 TRBV23-1 TGCGCCAGCAGTCAAGGGACAGGGTGCACTGAAGCTTTCTTT CASSQGTGCTEAFF
NA NA TRBJ1-2 TRBV30 TGTGCCTGGACCAGGATTGGCTACACCTTC CAWTRIGYTF
NA TRBD2 TRBJ2-7 TRBV6-6 TGTGCCAGTGGGCCTAGCGGGTACTCCTACGAGCAGTACTTC CASGPSGYSYEQYF
NA NA TRBJ1-5 TRBV27 TGTGCCAGCAGTTTGATTTGGGGCGGCAATCAGCCCCAGCATTTT CASSLIWGGNQPQHF
few TRBD1 TRBJ1-5 TRBV2 TGTGCCAGCAGCGAAACAGGGGTCCCTCAGCCCCAGCATTTT CASSETGVPQPQHF
NA TRBD1 TRBJ1-2 TRBV28 TGTGCCAGCAGCCGACAGGGTGTCTATCAATACACCTTC CASSRQGVYQYTF
once NA TRBJ1-2 TRBV6-1 TGTGCCAGCAGCGAAAGCAGGGGCTATGGCTACACCTTC CASSESRGYGYTF
NA TRBD1 TRBJ1-2 TRBV9 TGTGCCAGCAGCCCCACGACAGGGGGCTCCTATGGCTACACCTTC CASSPTTGGSYGYTF
few TRBD1 TRBJ1-5 TRBV19 TGTGCCAGTTCCCCACGACAGGGGACTAGCCGTCAGCCCCAGCATTTT CASSPRQGTSRQPQHF
NA TRBD1 TRBJ1-3 TRBV28 TGTGCCAGCTACTCTCCCGGGACAGGGGCAGGAAACACCATATATTTT CASYSPGTGAGNTIYF
NA TRBD2 TRBJ2-5 TRBV4-1 TGCGCCAGCAGCCAAGAAGCGGGAGGGATGCAAGAGACCCAGTACTTC CASSQEAGGMQETQYF
NA TRBD1 TRBJ2-7 TRBV18 TGTGCCAGCTCACCGGGCAGGGGGCAGGACGAGCAGTACTTC CASSPGRGQDEQYF
once NA TRBJ2-7 TRBV12-5 TGTGCTAGTGCTTCTACCTACGAGCAGTACTTC CASASTYEQYF
NA TRBD2 TRBJ2-1 TRBV6-5 TGTGCCAGCAGTACGGGGACTACATCATACAATGAGCAGTTCTTC CASSTGTTSYNEQFF
NA NA TRBJ1-1 TRBV27 TGTGCCAGCAGTAAAGGAATGGCGGGAACTGAAGCTTTCTTT CASSKGMAGTEAFF
NA NA TRBJ2-7 TRBV5-1 TGCGCCAGCCGTCTGGGGCAGGGTCGTTACGAGCAGTACTTC CASRLGQGRYEQYF
NA TRBD2 TRBJ2-1 TRBV27 TGTGCCAGCACCCAGGGACTAGCCTACAATGAGCAGTTCTTC CASTQGLAYNEQFF
NA NA TRBJ1-4 TRBV5-1 TGCGCCAGCAGCCCAACGTCAGGGGAAGTACGTGAAAAACTGTTTTTT CASSPTSGEVREKLFF
NA NA TRBJ1-5 TRBV28 TGTGCCAGCAGGCGGGCAATTTCGGGCAATCAGCCCCAGCATTTT CASRRAISGNQPQHF
NA NA TRBJ2-1 TRBV28 TGTGCCAGCACCCTAATCGGGGTGGTCGATGAGCAGTTCTTC CASTLIGVVDEQFF
NA NA TRBJ2-5 TRBV5-1 TGCGCCAGCAGCTTGAACAGGGCGGAGACCCAGTACTTC CASSLNRAETQYF
NA NA TRBJ2-1 TRBV7-8 TGTGCCAGCAGCTTAGCTCCGGGGGATGGCAATGAGCAGTTCTTC CASSLAPGDGNEQFF
NA TRBD1 TRBJ2-5 TRBV7-6 TGTGCCAGCAGCCAGGGACAGGCCCCTCTGGAGACCCAGTACTTC CASSQGQAPLETQYF